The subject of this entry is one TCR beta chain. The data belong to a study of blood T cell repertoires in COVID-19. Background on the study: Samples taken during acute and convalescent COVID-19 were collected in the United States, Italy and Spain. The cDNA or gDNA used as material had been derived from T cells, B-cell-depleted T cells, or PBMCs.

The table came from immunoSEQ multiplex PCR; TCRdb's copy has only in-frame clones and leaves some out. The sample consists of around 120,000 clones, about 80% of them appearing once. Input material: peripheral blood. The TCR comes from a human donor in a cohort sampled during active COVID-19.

The CDR3, as DNA: TGTGCCAGCAGGTCTCGCGGGCCTAACTATGGCTACACCTTC. It specifies CASRSRGPNYGYTF. This chain links TRBV28 with TRBJ1-2; D call uncertain. The germline V and J ends were trimmed by 6 bases and 0 bases, with 11 bases remaining between them. The CDR3 has 14 amino acids. The germline gives CDR1 MDHEN, CDR2 SYDVKM.